A selection of T cell receptor beta chains follows, all from one sample in a study of shared clonotypes between healthy human individuals. The protocol was immunoSEQ multiplex PCR, while the TCRdb copy is restricted to in-frame clones and leaves out a portion. This table holds around 480,000 clones, over 75% found once. The sample comprised PBMCs. The receptors derive from a woman aged 40 to 50 in good health. Some clones in this sample may be carry-over from other donors' samples. CDR3s include the opening cysteine and the closing phenylalanine or tryptophan. The order of the fields is D gene, V gene, clone size, J gene, CDR3 protein, CDR3 DNA. The D gene is left open where the match is weak. For some rows the clone size is stated as once, few or many, or as a class when expanded; others skip it.

NA	TRBV29-1	NA	TRBJ1-2	CSVGGDAGYTF	TGCAGCGTTGGAGGGGACGCTGGCTACACCTTC
TRBD2	TRBV19	once	TRBJ2-5	CASSIQRGTQETQYF	TGTGCCAGTAGTATCCAGCGGGGGACCCAAGAGACCCAGTACTTC
NA	TRBV27	NA	TRBJ2-2	CASSPVIRGTGELFF	TGTGCCAGCAGTCCGGTAATACGGGGCACCGGGGAGCTGTTTTTT
TRBD1	TRBV5-4	NA	TRBJ2-7	CASSSFTLRDRDYEQYF	TGTGCCAGCAGCTCATTTACGCTCCGGGACAGGGACTACGAGCAGTACTTC
NA	TRBV6-6	NA	TRBJ2-7	CASSPRHSRGQYF	TGTGCCAGCAGTCCCCGACACAGCCGCGGGCAGTACTTC
NA	TRBV15	few	TRBJ2-3	CATSRSRDPYTDTQYF	TGTGCCACCAGCAGAAGCCGGGACCCCTACACAGATACGCAGTATTTT
NA	TRBV30	NA	TRBJ2-6	CAWSRQAGANVLTF	TGTGCCTGGAGTCGACAGGCTGGGGCCAACGTCCTGACTTTC
TRBD2	TRBV5-8	NA	TRBJ2-7	CASSPGTSGTPYEQYF	TGTGCCAGCAGCCCCGGGACTAGCGGGACCCCCTACGAGCAGTACTTC
NA	TRBV5-6	NA	TRBJ2-7	CASSPPDSSRQYF	TGTGCCAGCAGCCCACCCGACAGTAGTCGACAGTACTTC
NA	TRBV5-1	NA	TRBJ2-5	CASSLAADETQYF	TGCGCCAGCAGCTTGGCCGCGGATGAGACCCAGTACTTC
NA	TRBV27	NA	TRBJ1-1	CASSLASGLSTEAFF	TGTGCCAGCAGTTTAGCATCTGGGCTCAGCACTGAAGCTTTCTTT
TRBD2	TRBV9	NA	TRBJ2-2	CASSVGSGVGGELFF	TGTGCCAGCAGCGTTGGTAGCGGGGTTGGCGGGGAGCTGTTTTTT
NA	TRBV7-9	NA	TRBJ2-2	CASSLFSGAGELFF	TGTGCCAGCAGCTTATTCAGTGGGGCCGGGGAGCTGTTTTTT
NA	TRBV28	NA	TRBJ2-1	CASTRLFIHNEQFF	TGTGCCAGCACCCGCCTATTTATCCACAATGAGCAGTTCTTC
TRBD2	TRBV18	NA	TRBJ2-7	CASSPSGGEYEQYF	TGTGCCAGCTCACCCAGCGGGGGGGAATACGAGCAGTACTTC
NA	TRBV14	NA	TRBJ2-2	CASSQRAAGELFF	TGTGCCAGCAGCCAAAGGGCGGCCGGGGAGCTGTTTTTT
TRBD2	TRBV15	NA	TRBJ2-1	CATSRDLWTSGIHEQFF	TGTGCCACCAGCAGAGATCTGTGGACTAGCGGGATTCATGAGCAGTTCTTC
NA	TRBV9	NA	TRBJ2-3	CASSVQQGDTQYF	TGTGCCAGCAGCGTTCAACAGGGAGATACGCAGTATTTT
NA	TRBV5-8	NA	TRBJ2-1	CASSLVGLYNEQFF	TGTGCCAGCAGCTTGGTGGGGCTATACAATGAGCAGTTCTTC
TRBD1	TRBV14	NA	TRBJ2-7	CASSTDRGSYEQYF	TGTGCCAGCAGCACCGACAGGGGGTCCTACGAGCAGTACTTC
NA	TRBV7-2	NA	TRBJ2-3	CASSLGPDLSDTQYF	TGTGCCAGCAGCTTAGGGCCCGACCTTTCCGATACGCAGTATTTT
TRBD2	TRBV7-9	NA	TRBJ2-1	CASSPELAVKQFF	TGTGCCAGCAGCCCCGAGCTAGCGGTTAAGCAGTTCTTC
TRBD2	TRBV19	NA	TRBJ2-1	CASSIAAGRGNEQFF	TGTGCCAGTAGTATAGCAGCGGGACGGGGGAATGAGCAGTTCTTC
TRBD2	TRBV28	NA	TRBJ2-7	CASRSSGLTYEQYF	TGTGCCAGCAGGTCTAGCGGCCTTACCTACGAGCAGTACTTC
NA	TRBV7-6	NA	TRBJ2-7	CASSLSQSNEQYF	TGTGCCAGCAGCTTATCGCAGTCCAACGAGCAGTACTTC
TRBD1	TRBV19	NA	TRBJ1-1	CASRGTGEGTEAFF	TGTGCCAGTAGGGGGACAGGGGAAGGCACTGAAGCTTTCTTT
NA	TRBV4-3	NA	TRBJ2-3	CASSQDPISTDTQYF	TGCGCCAGCAGCCAAGATCCGATTAGCACAGATACGCAGTATTTT
NA	TRBV15	many	TRBJ2-7	CATSREEEIYEQYF	TGTGCCACCAGCAGAGAGGAGGAAATCTACGAGCAGTACTTC
NA	TRBV5-1	NA	TRBJ2-5	CASSPAGALSETQYF	TGCGCCAGCAGCCCAGCCGGGGCGCTGTCAGAGACCCAGTACTTC
NA	TRBV7-8	NA	TRBJ1-5	CASSAGTVRDQPQHF	TGTGCCAGCAGCGCTGGGACCGTGAGGGATCAGCCCCAGCATTTT
NA	TRBV9	NA	TRBJ2-3	CASSAVGDTQYF	TGTGCCAGCAGCGCCGTGGGGGATACGCAGTATTTT
NA	TRBV18	once	TRBJ2-2	CASSPQGTGNTGELFF	TGTGCCAGCTCACCACAGGGGACTGGCAACACCGGGGAGCTGTTTTTT
TRBD2	TRBV7-9	NA	TRBJ2-4	CASSMKGLAGGSIQYF	TGTGCCAGCAGCATGAAGGGACTAGCGGGAGGAAGTATTCAGTACTTC
NA	TRBV11-2	NA	TRBJ1-2	CASTLTGFENYGYTF	TGTGCCAGCACCCTCACAGGGTTCGAAAACTATGGCTACACCTTC
TRBD2	TRBV5-1	NA	TRBJ2-1	CASSVRLAGGYNEQFF	TGCGCCAGCAGCGTAAGACTAGCGGGAGGATACAATGAGCAGTTCTTC
NA	TRBV18	NA	TRBJ2-3	CASSPGFAGDTQYF	TGTGCCAGCTCACCAGGGTTCGCCGGCGATACGCAGTATTTT
TRBD2	TRBV7-3	few	TRBJ2-5	CASSLRVSGSLQETQYF	TGTGCCAGCAGCTTAAGGGTTAGCGGGAGCCTCCAAGAGACCCAGTACTTC
TRBD1	TRBV2	once	TRBJ1-3	CASSLTGNSGNTIYF	TGTGCCAGCAGTTTGACAGGGAACTCTGGAAACACCATATATTTT
NA	TRBV5-1	few	TRBJ1-1	CASSLGVGNTEAFF	TGCGCCAGCAGCTTGGGCGTGGGGAACACTGAAGCTTTCTTT
TRBD1	TRBV7-2	NA	TRBJ1-1	CASSPGTGAEAFF	TGTGCCAGCAGCCCAGGGACAGGCGCTGAAGCTTTCTTT
NA	TRBV5-1	NA	TRBJ2-7	CASSLVRSGEQYF	TGCGCCAGCAGCTTGGTTAGGTCTGGAGAGCAGTACTTC
NA	TRBV15	NA	TRBJ2-1	CATSRATVYNEQFF	TGTGCCACCAGCAGAGCGACAGTCTACAATGAGCAGTTCTTC
NA	TRBV7-9	NA	TRBJ1-1	CASSQRRSGTEAFF	TGTGCCAGCAGCCAGCGGAGGTCAGGGACTGAAGCTTTCTTT
TRBD2	TRBV28	NA	TRBJ2-5	CASIQTGGLQETQYF	TGTGCCAGCATTCAAACGGGAGGGCTCCAAGAGACCCAGTACTTC
NA	TRBV2	NA	TRBJ1-1	CASRPGTDTEAFF	TGTGCCAGCAGACCTGGGACCGACACTGAAGCTTTCTTT
NA	TRBV4-3	few	TRBJ2-1	CASSQDRVMGEQFF	TGCGCCAGCAGCCAAGATAGGGTTATGGGGGAGCAGTTCTTC
TRBD2	TRBV4-2	NA	TRBJ2-3	CASKETSGSTDTQYF	TGTGCCAGCAAAGAGACTAGCGGGAGCACAGATACGCAGTATTTT
NA	TRBV18	NA	TRBJ1-5	CASSPDSLSRPQHF	TGTGCCAGCTCACCGGACAGTTTATCGCGGCCCCAGCATTTT